This is a list of T cell receptor beta chains from one sample in a study of T cell clones after liver transplantation. Using immunoSEQ multiplex PCR, the repertoire was profiled, and TCRdb retains in-frame clones only, with some absent. This sample has 95,000 to 130,000 clones, with 90% found just once. The material sequenced was CD4+ T cells from blood, taken 12 months after liver transplant. The source is a human patient who received a liver transplant. Some T cells may have come from the graft donor. CDR3s include the opening cysteine and the closing phenylalanine or tryptophan. D genes are given only for firm matches. Part of the rows lack a size; the others show once, few, many or a class for expanded clones.

D gene	V gene	clone size	J gene	CDR3 protein	CDR3 DNA
.	TRBV19	.	TRBJ2-2	CASTVSNTGELFF	TGTGCCAGTACCGTGTCGAACACCGGGGAGCTGTTTTTT
TRBD1	TRBV30	.	TRBJ1-2	CAWSVGQGYGYTF	TGTGCCTGGAGCGTGGGACAGGGCTATGGCTACACCTTC
.	TRBV2	.	TRBJ1-1	CASSTYREGEAFF	TGTGCCAGCAGTACCTACAGGGAAGGTGAAGCTTTCTTT
TRBD1	TRBV5-1	.	TRBJ1-1	CASSSGQGGTEAFF	TGCGCCAGCAGCTCGGGACAGGGAGGGACTGAAGCTTTCTTT
.	TRBV11-3	.	TRBJ1-5	CASSLDRYKQPQHF	TGTGCCAGCAGCTTAGATCGGTACAAACAGCCCCAGCATTTT
.	TRBV27	.	TRBJ2-2	CASSSPSGGNTGELFF	TGTGCCAGCAGTTCCCCATCCGGGGGAAACACCGGGGAGCTGTTTTTT
TRBD1	TRBV7-2	.	TRBJ2-1	CASSARDRGTNEQFF	TGTGCCAGCAGCGCCCGGGACAGGGGCACCAATGAGCAGTTCTTC
.	TRBV27	.	TRBJ2-7	CASSRESRSYEQYF	TGTGCCAGCAGCCGGGAGTCCCGCTCCTACGAGCAGTACTTC
.	TRBV7-8	few	TRBJ2-2	CASSLGTGRRKNTGELFF	TGTGCCAGCAGCTTAGGGACTGGAAGGAGAAAGAACACCGGGGAGCTGTTTTTT
.	TRBV29-1	.	TRBJ2-2	CSVDVGNTGELFF	TGCAGCGTTGACGTGGGGAACACCGGGGAGCTGTTTTTT
TRBD2	TRBV19	once	TRBJ2-3	CASSPNRLAGGRDTQYF	TGTGCCAGTAGTCCGAACCGACTAGCGGGGGGGCGGGATACGCAGTATTTT
.	TRBV6-1	.	TRBJ1-1	CASSGQMNTEAFF	TGTGCCAGCAGTGGACAGATGAACACTGAAGCTTTCTTT
TRBD1	TRBV2	.	TRBJ2-7	CASSGRTGASYEQYF	TGTGCCAGCAGTGGTCGGACAGGGGCCTCCTACGAGCAGTACTTC
.	TRBV5-1	.	TRBJ1-1	CASNSGTEGTEAFF	TGCGCCAGCAACTCCGGGACCGAGGGCACTGAAGCTTTCTTT
.	TRBV11-3	.	TRBJ2-2	CASSDWGDQRRSTNTGELFF	TGTGCCAGCAGCGATTGGGGTGACCAACGCCGATCAACGAACACCGGGGAGCTGTTTTTT
TRBD2	TRBV4-3	.	TRBJ2-1	CASSHTGTSGRHEQFF	TGCGCCAGCAGCCACACCGGGACTAGCGGGAGACATGAGCAGTTCTTC
TRBD2	TRBV19	.	TRBJ2-1	CASRVLAGGDNEQFF	TGTGCCAGTAGAGTCCTAGCGGGGGGTGATAATGAGCAGTTCTTC
.	TRBV27	.	TRBJ1-5	CASSFGGVQPQHF	TGTGCCAGCAGTTTTGGGGGAGTTCAGCCCCAGCATTTT
TRBD1	TRBV29-1	.	TRBJ1-2	CSVGTGSTEGYTF	TGCAGCGTCGGGACAGGGTCGACGGAAGGCTACACCTTC
.	TRBV12-5	.	TRBJ1-1	CASGLELRAEAFF	TGTGCTAGTGGTTTGGAACTGAGGGCTGAAGCTTTCTTT
.	TRBV7-2	.	TRBJ1-1	CATLQGGPMNTEAFF	TGTGCCACCCTACAGGGTGGCCCCATGAACACTGAAGCTTTCTTT
.	TRBV7-6	.	TRBJ2-7	CASSRWETQGEQYF	TGTGCCAGCAGCCGCTGGGAGACCCAGGGGGAGCAGTACTTC
.	TRBV4-2	.	TRBJ1-5	CASSQEGQPQHF	TGTGCCAGCAGCCAAGAAGGACAGCCCCAGCATTTT
.	TRBV9	.	TRBJ1-1	CASSVGAWSGNTEAFF	TGTGCCAGCAGCGTAGGGGCCTGGTCAGGGAACACTGAAGCTTTCTTT
.	TRBV6-1	.	TRBJ1-2	CASSEEGFDGYTF	TGTGCCAGCAGTGAAGAGGGCTTTGATGGCTACACCTTC
.	TRBV12-1	.	TRBJ1-5	CASSAETGGGNQPQHF	TGTGCCAGCAGCGCAGAGACAGGGGGAGGCAATCAGCCCCAGCATTTT
.	TRBV29-1	.	TRBJ2-1	CSVGSGNTYNEQFF	TGCAGCGTTGGATCTGGGAATACCTACAATGAGCAGTTCTTC
.	TRBV5-6	.	TRBJ2-3	CASNPLTPQRPGDTQYF	TGTGCCAGCAACCCCCTCACCCCTCAGCGGCCGGGAGATACGCAGTATTTT
.	TRBV28	.	TRBJ2-1	CASSLMGIENNEQFF	TGTGCCAGCAGTTTGATGGGTATCGAAAACAATGAGCAGTTCTTC
.	TRBV5-3	.	TRBJ1-2	CARSLSDRGSNNYGYTF	TGTGCCAGAAGCTTGAGCGACAGAGGGAGTAATAACTATGGCTACACCTTC
TRBD2	TRBV4-2	once	TRBJ2-1	CASSQDPPGGPGEQFF	TGTGCCAGCAGCCAAGACCCCCCGGGAGGGCCCGGGGAGCAGTTCTTC
.	TRBV6-5	.	TRBJ2-3	CASSTGKKGDTQYF	TGTGCCAGCAGTACCGGGAAGAAAGGGGATACGCAGTATTTT
.	TRBV2	.	TRBJ2-1	CASSYVLGYEQFF	TGTGCCAGCAGTTACGTGTTAGGGTATGAGCAGTTCTTC
.	TRBV6-5	.	TRBJ1-5	CASSYSGGSQPQHF	TGTGCCAGCAGTTACTCCGGGGGCTCTCAGCCCCAGCATTTT
.	TRBV18	.	TRBJ2-7	CASSPALPSASAYEQYF	TGTGCCAGCTCACCAGCCCTCCCTAGCGCCTCCGCCTACGAGCAGTACTTC
.	TRBV9	.	TRBJ2-7	CASSVEPGNYEQYF	TGTGCCAGCAGCGTAGAACCAGGGAACTACGAGCAGTACTTC
.	TRBV10-3	.	TRBJ2-3	CAISDGTVSTDTQYF	TGTGCCATCAGTGACGGGACTGTTAGCACAGATACGCAGTATTTT
.	TRBV2	.	TRBJ1-5	CASSELGPRQPQHF	TGTGCCAGCAGTGAATTAGGACCCCGTCAGCCCCAGCATTTT
.	TRBV20-1	few	TRBJ2-1	CSATPQVEQFF	TGCAGTGCTACCCCCCAAGTTGAGCAGTTCTTC
.	TRBV18	.	TRBJ1-4	CASSRSAVGEKLFF	TGTGCCAGCTCACGGTCGGCAGTTGGGGAAAAACTGTTTTTT
TRBD1	TRBV19	.	TRBJ1-4	CASTTDITTGDEKLFF	TGTGCCAGTACCACGGACATCACTACAGGGGATGAAAAACTGTTTTTT